This T cell receptor (beta chain) was recorded in a study of spatial heterogeneity in lung cancer. Broader study findings: Ubiquitous expanded tumor TCRs were observed in blood more at resection than follow-up.

A remark on this clonotype: Its antigen is unknown.

The V end was cut by 0 bases, the J end by 0 bases, with 17 bases between. Germline V gives CDR1 DFQATT, CDR2 SNEGSKA (reference sequence). This CDR3 region has 17 residues. Unique molecular identifiers, one per molecule, were present on every TCR cDNA molecule. TCRdb reprocessed the 5' RACE reads via MiXCR and lists one record per CDR3 protein. The sample carries about 29,000 distinct CDR3 sequences, about 9.4% recorded once. Time point: blood at routine non-recurrence follow-up after resection. Sequencing was performed on whole RNA extracted from tumor and nontumor lung tissue, or from frozen PBMC, and the material was left unsorted.

The V and J genes are TRBV20-1 and TRBJ1-1; D is ambiguous. Sequenced here: PBMCs, sampled at follow-up. The receptor was derived from a female donor with early-stage non-small cell lung cancer. The CDR3 region is CSARDLGRSAMNTEAFF. In DNA form, the CDR3 reads TGCAGTGCTAGAGATCTCGGGCGCTCGGCCATGAACACTGAAGCTTTCTTT.